The 17 T cell receptor beta chains given below trace back to one sample, sequenced in a study of T cell repertoires in MIS-A myocarditis. This table comes from immunoSEQ multiplex PCR, and its TCRdb copy is limited to in-frame clones, with some not included. The data contain about 6,600 clones, nearly 80% of them singletons. The sequenced sample consisted of right inferior lung lobe tissue obtained at autopsy. These receptors all stem from a man aged 18 to 29 with fulminant myocarditis from multisystem inflammatory syndrome in adults (MIS-A) after COVID-19.

The genes are TRBV9 and TRBJ1-6; no clear D gene. This CDR3 contains 13 residues. CDR1 and CDR2 from the germline V gene are SGDLS and YYNGEE. Trimming took off 0 bases at V and 10 bases at J, with 8 bases between the two ends. CDR3 coding DNA: TGTGCCAGCAGCGTAGGGCCCGGGTCACCCCTCCACTTT. It yields the protein CASSVGPGSPLHF. The full variable domain, with the rest looked up from reference TRBV9 and TRBJ1-6, is DSGVTQTPKHLITATGQRVTLRCSPRSGDLSVYWYQQSLDQGLQFLIQYYNGEERAKGNILERFSAQQFPDLHSELNLSSLELGDSALYFCASSVGPGSPLHFGNGTRLTVT.

This clone is labeled as medium-sized. This chain joins TRBV4-1 and TRBJ2-3; TRBD2 aligns across 11 bases. The V gene end was trimmed by 0 bases and the J gene end by 1 base; junction bases not matched to a gene: 18. The CDR3 consists of 22 residues. CDR1 is MGHRA and CDR2 is YSYEKL in the germline V gene. CDR3 sequence (DNA): TGCGCCAGCAGCCAAGAAGGAGGCTCGACTAGCGGGGCGAACGTGGGCACAGATACGCAGTATTTT. This codes for CASSQEGGSTSGANVGTDTQYF.

The chain is built from TRBV19 and TRBJ1-1; TRBD1 might be the D (6 bases). The CDR3 loop spans 14 amino acids. V gave up 5 bases and J gave up 4 bases, with 14 bases separating them. Germline loops: CDR1 LNHDA, CDR2 SQIVND (reference sequence). CDR3 protein: CASSVIGGGTEAFF. For the CDR3, the DNA is TGTGCCAGTAGTGTAATAGGGGGGGGCACTGAAGCTTTCTTT.

The chain employs TRBV4-2 and TRBJ2-3, with 10 bases fitting TRBD1. CDR3 size: 16 residues. With 2 bases clipped from V and 4 bases from J, the junction kept 6 bases outside the gene matches. CDR1 is LGHNA, CDR2 YNFKEQ, per germline. Here the CDR3 reads CASSQLHGQGADTQYF. CDR3 sequence (DNA): TGTGCCAGCAGCCAACTCCATGGACAGGGGGCAGATACGCAGTATTTT.

This chain joins TRBV7-2 and TRBJ2-5, with 9 bases lining up with TRBD1. Looked up from germline, CDR1 is SGHTA and CDR2 is FQGNSA. There are 15 residues in the CDR3. V shed 6 bases, J shed 5 bases, and the junction held 10 bases outside the gene matches. The DNA for the CDR3 is TGTGCCAGCAGGCCCACAGGGGGCTCACGGGAGACCCAGTACTTC. This sequence encodes CASRPTGGSRETQYF.

By sample fraction, this clone is large. The chain couples TRBV5-5 to TRBJ1-1, with D uncertain. V was trimmed by 0 bases and J by 4 bases, leaving 4 bases between them. The length of the CDR3 is 12 residues. Germline V gene sequence: CDR1 SGHKS, CDR2 YYEKEE (reference sequence). Written as DNA, the CDR3 is TGTGCCAGCAGCTTGGGGAGCACTGAAGCTTTCTTT. Its translation: CASSLGSTEAFF.

This clone was detected once. The chain employs TRBV2 and TRBJ2-1; 7 positions agree with TRBD2. The germline gives CDR1 SNHLY, CDR2 FYNNEI. This CDR3 comprises 15 residues. J lost 0 bases, V lost 6 bases, and 5 bases had no gene match. CDR3 region: CASRRLAVSYNEQFF. As DNA, the CDR3 is TGTGCCAGCAGACGCCTAGCGGTCTCCTACAATGAGCAGTTCTTC.

The chain has TRBV5-1 and TRBJ1-6; 9 nucleotides align to TRBD1. V shed 0 bases and J 8 bases; nucleotides not matched to a gene: 3. CDR3 size: 15 residues. CDR1 SGHRS and CDR2 YFSETQ come from the germline V gene. CDR3 in amino acids: CASSLDRGQYSPLHF. The CDR3 region has the DNA TGCGCCAGCAGCTTGGACAGGGGGCAATATTCACCCCTCCACTTT. Supplemented by reference TRBV5-1 and TRBJ1-6, the full variable domain reads KAGVTQTPRYLIKTRGQQVTLSCSPISGHRSVSWYQQTPGQGLQFLFEYFSETQRNKGNFPGRFSGRQFSNSRSEMNVSTLELGDSALYLCASSLDRGQYSPLHFGNGTRLTVT.

The sample holds one count of this clone. This chain uses TRBV10-2 with TRBJ1-2, with D possibly being TRBD1 (5 bases). The CDR3 extends over 13 amino acids. Germline-derived CDR1 and CDR2 are WSHSY and SAAADI. Deletions cut 7 bases from V and 5 bases from J, with 14 bases between. CDR3 protein: CASIRDRRYGYTF. CDR3 coding DNA: TGCGCCAGCATCCGAGACAGACGATATGGCTACACCTTC.

Points on this clone: Additional DNA sequences in this sample encode the identical CDR3. V usage is TRBV27 and J usage is TRBJ1-1; tentative D call: TRBD1 (5 bases). The CDR3 loop spans 13 amino acids. Germline lookup yields CDR1 MNHEY and CDR2 SMNVEV (reference sequence). Trimming stripped 2 bases from V and 6 bases from J, with 10 bases between. The CDR3 is CASSLTQGPEAFF. CDR3 DNA: TGTGCCAGCAGTTTAACGCAGGGCCCTGAAGCTTTCTTT.

V gene TRBV19 combines with J gene TRBJ2-7, with D possibly TRBD2 on 6 matching bases. V was pared by 8 bases and J by 0 bases, with 17 bases between. The CDR3 covers 15 residues. Germline V gene data show CDR1 as LNHDA and CDR2 as SQIVND (reference sequence). The CDR3 region is CASASEGAFSYEQYF. The DNA of the CDR3 is TGTGCCAGTGCCTCGGAGGGCGCCTTCTCCTACGAGCAGTACTTC.

This clone was detected only a few times. The CDR3 nucleotides are TGTGCCAGCAGCTTAAATCGGGGGAATTCACCCCTCCACTTT. This gives the protein CASSLNRGNSPLHF. The gene calls are TRBV13 and TRBJ1-6; TRBD1 is a possible D gene (5 bases). The germline V gene has CDR1 PRHDT and CDR2 FYEKMQ (reference sequence). The CDR3 has 14 residues. Trimming removed 2 bases from V and 7 bases from J, with 9 bases in between.

The rearrangement links TRBV9 to TRBJ1-3; TRBD1 agrees at 9 bases. In germline, CDR1 is SGDLS, CDR2 YYNGEE. The V gene end was trimmed by 3 bases and the J gene end by 0 bases; junction bases not matched to a gene: 4. The CDR3 consists of 16 residues. CDR3 nucleotides: TGTGCCAGCAGCGAGGGACAGGGCTTCTCTGGAAACACCATATATTTT. Its translation: CASSEGQGFSGNTIYF. Full variable domain (remainder filled in from reference TRBV9 and TRBJ1-3): DSGVTQTPKHLITATGQRVTLRCSPRSGDLSVYWYQQSLDQGLQFLIQYYNGEERAKGNILERFSAQQFPDLHSELNLSSLELGDSALYFCASSEGQGFSGNTIYFGEGSWLTVV.

This chain connects TRBV27 to TRBJ2-3, with 16 nucleotides matching TRBD2. V was pared by 3 bases and J by 0 bases, with 9 bases of the junction left unmatched. The CDR3 extends over 20 amino acids. Germline CDR1 is MNHEY and CDR2 is SMNVEV (reference sequence). In DNA form, the CDR3 reads TGTGCCAGCAGTTTTAAAGCCGGGACTAGCGGGGGGGCAAGCACAGATACGCAGTATTTT. Residues: CASSFKAGTSGGASTDTQYF.

The chain is built from TRBV2 and TRBJ1-1; D is perhaps TRBD1 (6 bases). The germline gives CDR1 SNHLY, CDR2 FYNNEI. This CDR3 spans 13 amino acids. The ends were cut back, 3 bases at V and 5 bases at J, with 10 bases in the middle. CDR3 nucleotide sequence: TGTGCCAGCAGTGAGGGGGCAGGGACTGAAGCTTTCTTT. The encoded protein is CASSEGAGTEAFF.

V and J are TRBV27 and TRBJ1-1; D perhaps matches TRBD1 (5 bases). The V end was cut by 7 bases, the J end by 7 bases, with 19 bases between. The CDR3 covers 14 residues. Germline V gene lookup returns CDR1 MNHEY and CDR2 SMNVEV (reference sequence). The CDR3 loop is CASTLGTGVGEAFF. DNA of the CDR3: TGTGCCAGCACCCTCGGTACGGGGGTTGGTGAAGCTTTCTTT.

As regards this clone: An end of the junction does not agree with germline; a read error may underlie this. CDR3 loop: CASSYTSGGQETQYF. The CDR3 region has the DNA TGTGCTAGCAGTTACACTAGCGGGGGACAAGAGACCCAGTACTTC. V and J are TRBV7-7 and TRBJ2-5, with 11 nucleotides matching TRBD2. From germline, CDR1 is SSHAT and CDR2 FNYEAQ (reference sequence). The CDR3 covers 15 residues.